Following are 19 T cell receptor beta chains from one sample sequenced in a study of beta chain features in type 1 diabetes. The sequenced template was cDNA made from the entire isolated RNA. Profiling relied on immunoSEQ multiplex PCR, and the TCRdb table lists in-frame clones only, not all of them. The data contain around 500,000 clones, about an eighth of them singletons. The specimen was naive CD4+ T cells from blood. Receptor source: a young woman in good health.

Turning to this clone: It may be a read error: a sequence one base away is much more abundant. The genes are TRBV11-3 and TRBJ2-7; D is unclear. V lost 5 bases and J lost 3, with 5 bases in between. Germline V gene lookup returns CDR1 SGHNT and CDR2 YENEEA. CDR3 length equals 11 residues. This CDR3 reads CASSQVYEQYF. The CDR3 DNA sequence: TGTGCCAGCAGCCAAGTCTACGAGCAGTACTTC. The full variable domain, with the rest looked up from reference TRBV11-3 and TRBJ2-7, is EAGVVQSPRYKIIEKKQPVAFWCNPISGHNTLYWYLQNLGQGPELLIRYENEEAVDDSQLPKDRFSAERLKGVDSTLKIQPAELGDSAVYLCASSQVYEQYFGPGTRLTVT.

The chain links TRBV5-1 to TRBJ1-5; D may be TRBD1 (6 bases). In germline, CDR1 is SGHRS, CDR2 YFSETQ. This CDR3 contains 13 residues. The CDR3 nucleotides read TGCGGATTTTCCGGGACAAAAAATCAGCCCCAGCATTTT. This codes for CGFSGTKNQPQHF.

This clone was found a few times. The rearrangement joins TRBV20-1 to TRBJ1-2; D gene ambiguous. Trimming left V 5 bases short and J 5 bases short, with 3 bases between. The CDR3 is 9 residues long. Per the germline V gene, CDR1 is DFQATT and CDR2 is SNEGSKA (reference sequence). The CDR3 here is CSAFYGYTF. The CDR3 DNA reads TGCAGTGCTTTTTATGGCTACACCTTC.

This clone turned up a few times. The CDR3 sequence: CATPSPDTQYF. The CDR3 DNA reads as TGTGCCACTCCAAGCCCAGATACGCAGTATTTT. This chain connects TRBV7-9 to TRBJ2-3; no clear D. Germline assignment: CDR1 SEHNR and CDR2 FQNEAQ (reference sequence). Trimming took 10 bases from V and 4 from J, leaving 9 bases between them. The CDR3 has 11 residues.

Only a few counts were recorded for this clone. The J gene is TRBJ2-1, the V gene TRBV29-1; TRBD1 agrees at 10 bases. There are 14 residues in the CDR3. The germline V gene has CDR1 SQVTM and CDR2 ANQGSEA. The junction had 5 bases not matched to a gene; V was cut back by 5 bases and J by 4 bases. CDR3 loop: CSVRDRGDYNEQFF. The CDR3 coding sequence is TGCAGCGTTAGGGACAGGGGCGATTACAATGAGCAGTTCTTC.

This clone appeared many times. This chain links TRBV30 with TRBJ2-5; 10 bases align to TRBD1. This CDR3 comprises 14 residues. The V gene's germline CDR1 is GTSNPN and CDR2 SVGIG (reference sequence). Unmatched junction bases numbered 6, after V lost 4 bases and J lost 4 bases. CDR3 in DNA: TGTGCCTGGACCCGGACAGGGGGAGGAGAGACCCAGTACTTC. This sequence encodes CAWTRTGGGETQYF. Full variable domain (missing parts from reference TRBV30 and TRBJ2-5): SQTIHQWPATLVQPVGSPLSLECTVEGTSNPNLYWYRQAAGRGLQLLFYSVGIGQISSEVPQNLSASRPQDRQFILSSKKLLLSDSGFYLCAWTRTGGGETQYFGPGTRLLVL.

This clone appeared a few times. V and J are TRBV30 and TRBJ2-5, with TRBD1 identical over 7 bases. The germline gives CDR1 GTSNPN, CDR2 SVGIG (reference sequence). The CDR3 is 13 amino acids. V dropped 3 bases and J dropped 2; count of bases not matched to a gene: 3. The DNA of the CDR3 is TGTGCCTGGAGAGGGACAGCACAAGAGACCCAGTACTTC. It codes for CAWRGTAQETQYF.

This clone came up a few times. V usage is TRBV7-2 and J usage is TRBJ2-3; no clear D. With 3 bases removed from V and 10 bases from J, the gap between germline ends came to 11 bases. CDR3 size: 12 residues. In germline, CDR1 is SGHTA, CDR2 FQGNSA. This CDR3 is CASSFSLVAQYF. The CDR3 DNA follows: TGTGCCAGCAGCTTTTCGTTAGTCGCGCAGTATTTT.

The chain links TRBV7-2 to TRBJ2-1; D is perhaps TRBD1 (5 bases). This CDR3 spans 16 amino acids. Germline assignment: CDR1 SGHTA and CDR2 FQGNSA. V lost 5 bases and J 2 bases, leaving 16 bases between the germline ends. CDR3: CASSPHGAPAYNEQFF. The DNA for the CDR3 is TGTGCCAGCAGCCCCCATGGGGCACCCGCCTACAATGAGCAGTTCTTC. Complete variable domain (other parts from reference TRBV7-2 and TRBJ2-1): GAGVSQSPSNKVTEKGKDVELRCDPISGHTALYWYRQSLGQGLEFLIYFQGNSAPDKSGLPSDRFSAERTGGSVSTLTIQRTQQEDSAVYLCASSPHGAPAYNEQFFGPGTRLTVL.

The chain is built from TRBV6-5 and TRBJ1-2; 8 bases map to TRBD1. The germline V gene encodes CDR1 MNHEY and CDR2 SVGAGI. The CDR3 is 13 amino acids. The V segment lost 6 bases and the J segment 4 bases; nucleotides outside the gene matches: 4. The DNA of the CDR3 is TGTGCCAGCAGAACCGGGACAGGCTATGGCTACACCTTC. Translation gives CASRTGTGYGYTF.

The rearrangement links TRBV11-2 to TRBJ2-1, with 7 bases lining up with TRBD1. This CDR3 comprises 15 residues. Germline V gene data show CDR1 as SGHAT and CDR2 as FQNNGV. Trimming removed 2 bases from V and 2 bases from J; junction bases left unmatched: 3. The chain's CDR3 is CASSLLQGPYNEQFF. The DNA of the CDR3 is TGTGCCAGCAGCTTACTACAGGGGCCCTACAATGAGCAGTTCTTC.

The chain carries TRBV28 and TRBJ2-1; D is unclear. There are 15 residues in the CDR3. Germline V gene data show CDR1 as MDHEN and CDR2 as SYDVKM. V was shortened by 7 bases and J by 7 bases, with 20 bases between the two germline ends. This CDR3 is CASTEPRPRMNEQFF. The CDR3 nucleotides read TGTGCCAGCACCGAACCTAGGCCGAGGATGAATGAGCAGTTCTTC.

This clone turned up a few times. This chain links TRBV29-1 with TRBJ1-5; D is perhaps TRBD1 (6 bases). In germline, CDR1 is SQVTM, CDR2 ANQGSEA. Trimming took off 5 bases at V and 3 bases at J, with 17 bases between the two ends. The CDR3 has 15 amino acids. CDR3 region: CSVSGKGGTNQPQHF. The DNA for the CDR3 is TGCAGCGTTTCTGGGAAAGGGGGAACCAATCAGCCCCAGCATTTT.

This clone was counted many times. The sample holds other DNA sequences that translate to the same CDR3. In DNA form, the CDR3 reads TGTGCCAGCAGCCAAGGGTACATTCAGTACTTC. This encodes CASSQGYIQYF. The genes are TRBV14 and TRBJ2-4; no clear D. CDR1 SGHDN and CDR2 FVKESK come from the germline V gene. The CDR3 contains 11 residues. Trimming stripped 1 base from V and 8 bases from J, with 3 bases between. The entire variable domain, with the rest obtained from reference TRBV14 and TRBJ2-4, is as follows: EAGVTQFPSHSVIEKGQTVTLRCDPISGHDNLYWYRRVMGKEIKFLLHFVKESKQDESGMPNNRFLAERTGGTYSTLKVQPAELEDSGVYFCASSQGYIQYFGAGTRLSVL.

J is TRBJ1-1 and V is TRBV18; no clear D gene. Trimming pared 2 bases from V and 6 bases from J, leaving 10 bases between. This CDR3 has 13 residues. CDR1 and CDR2 (germline): KGHSH, LQKENI. The CDR3 loop is CASSPGLLAEAFF. The CDR3 bases are TGTGCCAGCTCACCAGGTCTGCTGGCTGAAGCTTTCTTT.

The CDR3 is CASSRQGYQPQHF. CDR3 in DNA: TGTGCCAGCAGCCGACAGGGATACCAGCCCCAGCATTTT. This rearrangement joins TRBV6-5 to TRBJ1-5; 7 bases fit TRBD1. Trimming at V came to 6 bases and at J to 7 bases, leaving 6 bases not matched to a gene. This CDR3 has 13 residues. CDR1 is MNHEY and CDR2 is SVGAGI in the germline V gene.

Concerning this clone itself: A junction end diverges from the germline sequence, so it may reflect a read error. This rearrangement joins TRBV5-6 to TRBJ2-4; D perhaps matches TRBD1 (7 bases). Germline CDR1 is SGHDT and CDR2 is YYEEEE. CDR3 size: 16 residues. The CDR3: CASTLGGQSAKNIQYF. The CDR3 DNA follows: TGTGCCAGCACCTTGGGGGGACAGTCAGCCAAAAACATTCAGTACTTC.

This chain connects TRBV27 to TRBJ2-5; the D gene could be TRBD1 or TRBD2 (5 bases each). This CDR3 is built from 12 residues. The V gene's germline CDR1 is MNHEY and CDR2 SMNVEV (reference sequence). The ends were cut back, 4 bases at V and 5 bases at J, with 8 bases in the middle. The CDR3 loop is CASSYWGETQYF. In DNA form, the CDR3 reads TGTGCCAGCAGTTATTGGGGGGAGACCCAGTACTTC.

This chain joins TRBV28 and TRBJ2-7; 9 bases are shared with TRBD2. Germline values: CDR1 MDHEN, CDR2 SYDVKM. This CDR3 comprises 13 residues. With V trimmed by 3 bases and J by 4 bases, 1 base remained unmatched. The DNA for the CDR3 is TGTGCCAGCAGTTTGGGACTAGCATACGAGCAGTACGTC. As protein: CASSLGLAYEQYV.